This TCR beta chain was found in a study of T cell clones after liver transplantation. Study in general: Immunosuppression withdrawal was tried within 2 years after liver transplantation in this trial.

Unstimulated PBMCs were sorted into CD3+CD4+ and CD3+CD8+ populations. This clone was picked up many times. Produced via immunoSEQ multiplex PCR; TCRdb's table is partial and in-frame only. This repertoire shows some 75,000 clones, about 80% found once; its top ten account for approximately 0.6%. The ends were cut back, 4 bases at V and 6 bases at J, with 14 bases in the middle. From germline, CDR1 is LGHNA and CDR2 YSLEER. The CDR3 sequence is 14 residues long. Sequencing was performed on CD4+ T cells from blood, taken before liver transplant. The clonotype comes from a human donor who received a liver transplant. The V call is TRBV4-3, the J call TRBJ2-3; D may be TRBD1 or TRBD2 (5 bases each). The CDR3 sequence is CASSPGTWTDTQYF. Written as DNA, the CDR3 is TGCGCCAGCAGCCCGGGGACCTGGACGGATACGCAGTATTTT.